Below are 14 T cell receptor beta chains sequenced from a single sample in a study of early T cells in non-severe SARS-CoV-2 infection. TCRdb independently ran MiXCR on the 5' RACE reads; one entry per CDR3 protein. The table includes some 57,000 distinct CDR3 sequences, 8.7% detected once. The material sequenced was whole blood, taken at baseline. These TCRs come from an adult who was a healthcare worker with PCR-confirmed SARS-CoV-2 infection or an uninfected control (not recorded which).

There are a few counts of this clonotype. This chain joins TRBV9 and TRBJ2-3; the D gene is possibly TRBD2 (7 bases). CDR1 and CDR2 (germline): SGDLS, YYNGEE. CDR3 length: 17 amino acids. V shed 3 bases and J shed 2 bases, with 19 bases lying between them. The CDR3 nucleotides are TGTGCCAGCAGCGCTCCGTTTGGGGGGGGCAACACAGATACGCAGTATTTT. Residues: CASSAPFGGGNTDTQYF.

This chain joins TRBV6-1 and TRBJ2-5; D call uncertain. Per the germline V gene, CDR1 is MNHNS and CDR2 is SASEGT. Trimming removed 6 bases from V and 2 bases from J, with 13 bases in between. The CDR3 is made up of 14 amino acids. This CDR3 is CASRPSTLQETQYF. The CDR3 DNA sequence: TGTGCCAGCAGGCCCTCGACATTACAAGAGACCCAGTACTTC.

This clonotype was seen repeatedly, ten times or more. The chain employs TRBV2 and TRBJ2-3; TRBD2 might be the D (6 bases). The CDR3 sequence is 13 residues long. V lost 7 bases and J lost 8, with 16 bases in between. The germline V gene encodes CDR1 SNHLY and CDR2 FYNNEI. The CDR3 spells CASKDGTRATQYF. The DNA for the CDR3 is TGTGCCAGCAAGGACGGGACTCGAGCTACGCAGTATTTT.

The chain recombines TRBV5-1 with TRBJ2-2; D perhaps matches TRBD2 (6 bases). CDR3 length equals 15 residues. Germline CDR1 and CDR2: SGHRS and YFSETQ. V was shortened by 0 bases and J by 5 bases, with 11 bases between the two germline ends. CDR3 in amino acids: CASSLDAGPTGELFF. CDR3 nucleotides: TGCGCCAGCAGCTTGGACGCGGGACCAACCGGGGAGCTGTTTTTT.

This chain joins TRBV11-2 and TRBJ2-2; 8 nucleotides agree with TRBD1. The germline V gene encodes CDR1 SGHAT and CDR2 FQNNGV. Losses at the gene ends were 5 bases for V and 5 bases for J; bases not matched to a gene: 4. This CDR3 has 14 amino acids. CDR3 in amino acids: CASSTQGATGELFF. The DNA for the CDR3 is TGTGCCAGCAGCACGCAGGGGGCAACCGGGGAGCTGTTTTTT.

This clonotype was observed many times. The gene calls are TRBV29-1 and TRBJ2-3; TRBD1 aligns across 9 bases. The junction had 8 bases not matched to a gene; V was cut back by 7 bases and J by 3 bases. CDR1 is SQVTM, CDR2 ANQGSEA, per germline. This CDR3 region has 14 residues. The CDR3 loop is CSGRTGVRTDTQYF. The CDR3 bases are TGCAGCGGCCGGACAGGGGTTCGAACAGATACGCAGTATTTT.

This clonotype has a handful of counts. The chain joins TRBV11-2 to TRBJ2-5; D may match TRBD1 or TRBD2 (6 bases each). CDR3 length: 15 amino acids. The V gene's germline CDR1 is SGHAT and CDR2 FQNNGV. V dropped 0 bases and J dropped 4 bases, with 12 bases sitting between them. As DNA, the CDR3 is TGTGCCAGCAGCTTAGATCAGAGGGGGGCAGAGACCCAGTACTTC. It translates to CASSLDQRGAETQYF.

V is TRBV6-1 and J is TRBJ1-2; D gene ambiguous. The CDR3 length is 13 residues. Trimming cost V 5 bases and J 2 bases, with 9 bases left between them. Germline lookup yields CDR1 MNHNS and CDR2 SASEGT. The CDR3 sequence: CASSMDGNYGYTF. The CDR3 DNA sequence: TGTGCCAGCAGTATGGACGGCAACTATGGCTACACCTTC.

This clonotype was detected many times. V usage is TRBV30 and J usage is TRBJ1-3; no clear D. V was cut by 2 bases and J by 4 bases, with 12 bases left in between. The CDR3 extends over 14 amino acids. CDR1 and CDR2 (germline): GTSNPN, SVGIG (reference sequence). The CDR3 region has the DNA TGTGCCTGGAGTAGGAGTCTTCGGGGAAACACCATATATTTT. Amino acids: CAWSRSLRGNTIYF.

The chain has TRBV7-3 and TRBJ1-1, with a tentative D call TRBD1 (5 bases). Trimming took 4 bases from V and 2 from J, leaving 8 bases between them. CDR3 length: 13 residues. Germline V gene data show CDR1 as SGHTA and CDR2 as FQGTGA. The CDR3 spells CASSSTVNTEAFF. CDR3 coding DNA: TGTGCCAGCAGCTCGACAGTTAACACTGAAGCTTTCTTT. The full variable domain, with the rest looked up from reference TRBV7-3 and TRBJ1-1, is GAGVSQTPSNKVTEKGKYVELRCDPISGHTALYWYRQSLGQGPEFLIYFQGTGAADDSGLPNDRFFAVRPEGSVSTLKIQRTERGDSAVYLCASSSTVNTEAFFGQGTRLTVV.

The rearrangement joins TRBV10-3 to TRBJ2-3; TRBD1 agrees at 9 bases. CDR1 is ENHRY and CDR2 is SYGVKD in the germline V gene. J gave up 7 bases and V 0 bases, and 5 bases lay outside the gene matches. The CDR3 is 15 amino acids. The CDR3 DNA reads TGTGCCATCAGTGAGTCGGGACAGGGTATTCATACGCAGTATTTT. Its translation: CAISESGQGIHTQYF.

This clonotype was seen a few times. This chain connects TRBV10-1 to TRBJ2-7; no firm D call. Germline V gene sequence: CDR1 WNHNN, CDR2 SYGVQD (reference sequence). This CDR3 contains 12 residues. Between the trimmed V and J ends, which lost 4 bases and 3 bases, there was a span of 7 bases. The CDR3: CASSAGGYEQYF. DNA for the CDR3: TGCGCCAGCAGTGCTGGCGGCTACGAGCAGTACTTC.

The CDR3 region is CASSTPRDRPSGYTF. CDR3 DNA: TGTGCCAGCAGCACGCCGCGGGACAGGCCCTCTGGCTACACCTTC. The chain employs TRBV6-2 or TRBV6-3 and TRBJ1-2, with TRBD1 identical over 8 bases. The J segment lost 7 bases and the V segment lost 6 bases, leaving 13 bases of the junction unmatched. CDR1 and CDR2 (germline): MNHEY, SVGEGT. The CDR3 sequence is 15 residues long.

To note about this clonotype: Relative to the germline gene, one junction end is altered; a read error may explain this. The J gene is TRBJ2-1, the V gene TRBV15; D remains ambiguous. The germline gives CDR1 LNHNV, CDR2 YYDKDF (reference sequence). This CDR3 comprises 16 residues. CDR3 coding DNA: TGTGCCACCAGCAGGTTCGACGGACGAGCCTACAATAAGCAGTTCTTC. Protein product: CATSRFDGRAYNKQFF.